The present TCR beta chain was sequenced within a study of T cell repertoires in cytomegalovirus infection. Background on the study: The study used recently identified HLA-C-restricted and well-studied HLA-B-restricted CMV epitopes. Public TCR beta signatures indicated both CMV infection and matching HLA type.

In TCRdb, the reads were re-called with MiXCR into one record per CDR3 protein. The sample includes 750,000 to 900,000 distinct CDR3 sequences, around 29% seen only once; the top ten take over 10%. V was trimmed by 9 bases and J by 4 bases, leaving 16 bases between them. This CDR3 spans 15 amino acids. Germline-derived CDR1 and CDR2 are LNHDA and SQIVND (reference sequence). Study results and caveats: Using cumulative public TCR beta family frequency, the authors identified those who carried CMV together with the relevant HLA. The response measured ex vivo was dominated by TCR beta clonotypes (HLA-C-restricted and CMV-specific).

This clonotype was observed many times. The antigen is unknown. The sample here was cultured CD8+ T cells from PBMCs, taken from culture after CMV antigen stimulation. V gene TRBV19 combines with J gene TRBJ2-6; perhaps TRBD1 as D (6 bases). This receptor was obtained from a human donor in good health (CMV status not recorded). Some clones in this sample may be carry-over from other donors' samples. The CDR3 is CASSPDSSGANVLTF. CDR3 nucleotide sequence: TGTGCCAGCAGCCCGGACAGTTCAGGGGCCAACGTCCTGACTTTC. Drawing the rest from reference TRBV19 and TRBJ2-6, the complete variable domain is DGGITQSPKYLFRKEGQNVTLSCEQNLNHDAMYWYRQDPGQGLRLIYYSQIVNDFQKGDIAEGYSVSREKKESFPLTVTSAQKNPTAFYLCASSPDSSGANVLTFGAGSRLTVL.